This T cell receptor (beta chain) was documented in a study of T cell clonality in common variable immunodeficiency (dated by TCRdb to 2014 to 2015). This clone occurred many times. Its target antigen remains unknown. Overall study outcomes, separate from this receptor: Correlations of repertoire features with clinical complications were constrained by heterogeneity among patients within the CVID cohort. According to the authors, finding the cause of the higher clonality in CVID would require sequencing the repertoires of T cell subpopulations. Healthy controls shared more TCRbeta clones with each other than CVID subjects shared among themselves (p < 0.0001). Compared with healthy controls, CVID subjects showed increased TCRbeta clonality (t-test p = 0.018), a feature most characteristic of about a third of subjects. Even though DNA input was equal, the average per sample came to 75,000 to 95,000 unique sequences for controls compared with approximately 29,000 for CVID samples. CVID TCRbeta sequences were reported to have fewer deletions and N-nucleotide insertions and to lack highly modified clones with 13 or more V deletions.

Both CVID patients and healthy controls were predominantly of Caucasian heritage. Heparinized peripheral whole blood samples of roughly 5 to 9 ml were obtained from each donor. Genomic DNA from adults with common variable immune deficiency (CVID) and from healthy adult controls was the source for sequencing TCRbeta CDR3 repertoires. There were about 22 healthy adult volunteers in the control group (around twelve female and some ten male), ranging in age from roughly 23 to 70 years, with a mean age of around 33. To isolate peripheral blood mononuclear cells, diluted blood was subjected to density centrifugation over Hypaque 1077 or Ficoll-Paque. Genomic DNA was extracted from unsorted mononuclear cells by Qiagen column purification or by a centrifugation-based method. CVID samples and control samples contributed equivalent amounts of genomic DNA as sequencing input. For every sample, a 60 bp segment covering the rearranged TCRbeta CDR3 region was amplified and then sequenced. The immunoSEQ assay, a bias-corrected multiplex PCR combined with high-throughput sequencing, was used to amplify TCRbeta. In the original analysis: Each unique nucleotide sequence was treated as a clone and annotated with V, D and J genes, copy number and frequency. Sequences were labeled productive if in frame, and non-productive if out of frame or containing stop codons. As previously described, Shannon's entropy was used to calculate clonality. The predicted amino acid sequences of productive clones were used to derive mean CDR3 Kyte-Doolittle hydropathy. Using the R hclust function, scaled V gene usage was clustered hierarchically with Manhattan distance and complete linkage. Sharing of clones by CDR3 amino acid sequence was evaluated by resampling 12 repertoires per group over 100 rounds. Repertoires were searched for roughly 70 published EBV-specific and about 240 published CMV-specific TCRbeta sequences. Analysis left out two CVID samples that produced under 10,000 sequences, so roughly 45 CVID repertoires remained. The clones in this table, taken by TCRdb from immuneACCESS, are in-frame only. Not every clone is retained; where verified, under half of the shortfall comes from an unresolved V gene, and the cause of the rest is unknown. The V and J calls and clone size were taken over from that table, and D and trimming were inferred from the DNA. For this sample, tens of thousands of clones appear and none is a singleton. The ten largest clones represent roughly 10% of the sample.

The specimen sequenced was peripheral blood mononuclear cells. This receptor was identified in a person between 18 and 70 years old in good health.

The CDR3 DNA, read in part, is TGTGCCAGCAACCGACTAATGTCGGCAGATACG. Its protein reads: CASNRLMSADT. The whole CDR3 protein is CASNRLMSADTQYF. The chain joins TRBV2 to TRBJ2-3, with a weak D call of TRBD2 (5 bases match). Coverage ceases 3 residues before the CDR3 finishes, and the germline J gene fills in the end. From the cysteine through the phenylalanine, the CDR3 covers 14 amino acids. Sequencing covers 33 bases of the CDR3, shown here with the frame starting at base 1. V is pared back by 7 bases and J by 4 bases, with 15 bases lying between the germline termini. CDR1 and CDR2 are drawn from the germline V gene: SNHLY, FYNNEI.